Described below is a single T cell receptor (beta chain) sequence and its context. This sample is drawn from a study of blood T cell repertoires in COVID-19. With V trimmed by 4 bases and J by 5 bases, 2 bases remained unmatched. The CDR3 runs 14 residues. The germline CDR1 and CDR2 sequences are SGHTA and FQGNSA. Here immunoSEQ multiplex PCR was the method, and the copy in TCRdb shows in-frame clones only, minus some. The table lists 200,000 to 300,000 clones, around nine tenths of them singletons. The sequence came from a man aged 25 to 40 with active or convalescent COVID-19. Source material: peripheral blood. This chain connects TRBV7-2 to TRBJ1-6; 7 bases are shared with TRBD1. CDR3 in DNA: TGTGCCAGCAGCTGGCAGGGGGATAATTCACCCCTCCACTTT. It is translated as CASSWQGDNSPLHF.